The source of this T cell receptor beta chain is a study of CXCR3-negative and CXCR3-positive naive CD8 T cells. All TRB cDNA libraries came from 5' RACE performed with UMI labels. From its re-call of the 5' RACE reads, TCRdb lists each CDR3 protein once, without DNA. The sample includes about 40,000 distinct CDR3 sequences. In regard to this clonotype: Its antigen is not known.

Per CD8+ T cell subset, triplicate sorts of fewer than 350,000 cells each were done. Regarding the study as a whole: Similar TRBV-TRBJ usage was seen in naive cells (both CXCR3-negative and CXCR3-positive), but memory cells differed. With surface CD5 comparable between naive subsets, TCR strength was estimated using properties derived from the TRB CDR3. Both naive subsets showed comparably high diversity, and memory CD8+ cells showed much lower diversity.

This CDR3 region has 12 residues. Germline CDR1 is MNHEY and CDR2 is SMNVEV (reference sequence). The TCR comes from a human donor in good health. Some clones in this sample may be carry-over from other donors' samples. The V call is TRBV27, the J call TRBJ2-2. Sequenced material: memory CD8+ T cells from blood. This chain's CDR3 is CASSLWGGELFF.